Sequencing of this TCR beta chain was carried out in a study of Graves' ophthalmopathy and Graves' hyperthyroidism. This clonotype has ten or more counts. Amplification targeted the TCR beta CDR3 regions, with RNA transcripts as the source material. HTBI primers primed a first-round RT-PCR, and a second-round multiplex PCR followed. TCRdb called the multiplex PCR reads again in MiXCR, with one record for every CDR3 protein. This sample yields 400,000 or so distinct CDR3 sequences, of which about a sixth are seen a single time; 2% to 3% belongs to the top ten. The germline CDR1 and CDR2 sequences are KGHSH and LQKENI. The V gene lost 3 bases and the J gene lost 1 base, with 12 bases spanning the gap. The CDR3 totals 15 residues. Hyperthyroidism patients, all newly diagnosed, had under 2 months' duration and ages of 18 to 65.

This TCR was recovered from an adult woman with stable Graves' hyperthyroidism. Material for sequencing was peripheral blood. The chain carries TRBV18 and TRBJ2-5, with D perhaps TRBD2 (6 bases). The CDR3: CASSPGGRIQETQYF. The CDR3 DNA is TGTGCCAGCTCACCCGGGGGACGGATCCAAGAGACCCAGTACTTC.